The T cell receptor beta chain under discussion was sequenced for a study of cytomegalovirus exposure and HLA in healthy donors. The wider study: About 85 million unique TCRs from HLA-typed donors were held in an early release of data.

As regards this clone: Its target is unknown.

The V gene's germline CDR1 is SGHNT and CDR2 YYREEE (reference sequence). The CDR3 has 15 amino acids. The J segment lost 2 bases and the V segment lost 3 bases, leaving 5 bases of the junction unmatched. Both 60 Vbeta primers and 13 Jbeta primers went into the PCR. Sequencing was performed with immunoSEQ multiplex PCR; in TCRdb, only in-frame clones are kept and a portion is missing. Among fewer than 250,000 clones listed, roughly 85% were seen once. Findings and limits, study-wide: Cytomegalovirus status was reportedly diagnosed by the classifier with high sensitivity and specificity. Likely technical artifact: a cluster of highly shared sequence variants. Among CMV-associated TCR beta chains, most appeared HLA-restricted in a later analysis.

V gene TRBV5-4 combines with J gene TRBJ2-5, with 9 positions matching TRBD1. Sample: PBMCs. This receptor was obtained from a man aged 18 to 30 in good health and CMV-seronegative. The CDR3 region is CASSSTDRGQETQYF. The CDR3 nucleotides read TGTGCCAGCAGCTCCACGGACAGGGGACAAGAGACCCAGTACTTC.